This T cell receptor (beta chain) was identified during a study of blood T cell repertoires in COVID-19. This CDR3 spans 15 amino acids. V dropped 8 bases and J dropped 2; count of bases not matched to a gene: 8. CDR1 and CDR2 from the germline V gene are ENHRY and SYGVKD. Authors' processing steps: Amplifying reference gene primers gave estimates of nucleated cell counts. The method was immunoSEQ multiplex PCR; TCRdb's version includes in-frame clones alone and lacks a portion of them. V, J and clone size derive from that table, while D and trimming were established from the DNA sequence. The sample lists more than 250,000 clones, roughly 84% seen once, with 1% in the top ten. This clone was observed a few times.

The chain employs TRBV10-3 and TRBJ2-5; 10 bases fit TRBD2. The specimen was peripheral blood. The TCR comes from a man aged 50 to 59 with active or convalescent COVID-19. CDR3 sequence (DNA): TGTGCCATCGATGAACTAGCGGGGAGTCAAGAGACCCAGTACTTC. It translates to CAIDELAGSQETQYF.